This T cell receptor beta chain was observed in a study of T cells in Graves' hyperthyroidism and ophthalmopathy. The sample holds many counts of this clonotype. Its antigen is still unknown. This CDR3 is 15 amino acids long. The germline CDR1 and CDR2 sequences are SGHAT and FQNNGV. V was pared by 5 bases and J by 2 bases, with 13 bases between. Newly diagnosed hyperthyroidism patients aged 18 to 65 years had disease lasting under 2 months. Clinical symptoms, serum thyroxine, TRAb, thyroid ultrasound and orbital computed tomography informed diagnoses. RNA transcripts yielded amplified TCR beta CDR3 regions. HTBI primers were the set used in a first-round RT-PCR of the TCR CDR3. TCRdb redid the calling of the multiplex PCR reads with MiXCR, one entry per CDR3 protein. This sample has approximately 700,000 distinct CDR3 sequences; roughly 15% occur once, and the top ten carry 8.4%. General study points: Ophthalmopathy, as predicted by the model, came a median about seven months after the prediction. The majority of expanded thyroid clonotypes above 0.001 also appeared in blood.

The chain links TRBV11-2 to TRBJ2-1; possibly TRBD2 for D (6 bases). What was sequenced was blood. This clonotype was sampled from a man younger than 35 with Graves' hyperthyroidism. The chain's CDR3 is CASSRSGQAYNEQFF. In DNA, the CDR3 is TGTGCCAGCAGCAGAAGCGGGCAAGCCTACAATGAGCAGTTCTTC.